This TCR beta chain was recovered during a study of blood T cell repertoires in COVID-19. In the study overall: Specimens from acute and convalescent COVID-19 originated in the United States, Italy and Spain. Sample material is recorded as cDNA or gDNA derived from T cells, B-cell-depleted T cells, or PBMCs.

The germline V gene encodes CDR1 LNHDA and CDR2 SQIVND (reference sequence). V lost 3 bases and J 2 bases, leaving 5 bases between the germline ends. The CDR3 is 14 amino acids. Per the study methods: Nucleated cell number was recorded as an estimate derived from reference gene primer amplification. The repertoire was sequenced with immunoSEQ multiplex PCR; TCRdb's copy has only in-frame clones and lacks some. The V and J calls and the clone size are those of that table, but D and trimming were determined from the DNA. The sample has 55,000 to 75,000 clones; approximately 90% are singletons. Specimen: peripheral blood. This receptor was taken from a human donor in a cohort sampled during active COVID-19. V and J are TRBV19 and TRBJ1-6; tentative D call: TRBD1 (5 bases). The CDR3 DNA reads TGTGCCAGTAGTATGGACACCTATAATTCACCCCTCCACTTT. Translating gives CASSMDTYNSPLHF.